These 22 T cell receptor beta chains were sequenced from one sample in a study of shared clonotypes between healthy human individuals (TCRdb year 2020). The library was prepared using the immunoSEQ multiplex PCR assay. TCRdb provides this immuneACCESS table in a form limited to in-frame rearrangements. Some clones are lacking; in checked studies, under half of them reflect an unresolved V gene, and why the rest are absent is not known. This sample has 450,000 to 550,000 clones in its table, and around 74% of those were observed once. Approximately 12% of the sample comes from the top ten. Specimen: PBMCs. The source is a woman aged 40 to 55 in good health. Some clones in this sample may be carry-over from other donors' samples.

The J gene is TRBJ2-1, the V gene TRBV5-4, with TRBD1 matching over 11 bases. J was trimmed by 4 bases and V by 0 bases; bases with no gene match: 6. This CDR3 region has 17 residues. Germline V lookup: CDR1 SGHNT, CDR2 YYREEE (reference sequence). The CDR3 sequence: CASSLGVGQGAYNEQFF. The DNA of the CDR3 is TGTGCCAGCAGCTTGGGAGTTGGACAGGGGGCTTACAATGAGCAGTTCTTC. Complete variable domain (other parts from reference TRBV5-4 and TRBJ2-1): ETGVTQSPTHLIKTRGQQVTLRCSSQSGHNTVSWYQQALGQGPQFIFQYYREEENGRGNFPPRFSGLQFPNYSSELNVNALELDDSALYLCASSLGVGQGAYNEQFFGPGTRLTVL.

This rearrangement joins TRBV9 to TRBJ2-1; TRBD2 is a possible D gene (6 bases). This CDR3 is built from 16 residues. Trimming removed 2 bases from V and 0 bases from J, with 12 bases in between. CDR1 SGDLS and CDR2 YYNGEE come from the germline V gene. The CDR3 is CASSVRGSGSYNEQFF. The CDR3 DNA reads as TGTGCCAGCAGCGTCCGGGGGTCGGGCTCCTACAATGAGCAGTTCTTC.

This chain uses TRBV10-3 with TRBJ2-1; TRBD2 aligns across 12 bases. The germline gives CDR1 ENHRY, CDR2 SYGVKD. This CDR3 contains 15 residues. V lost 4 bases, J lost 6 bases, and 4 bases stayed unmatched. The CDR3 DNA reads TGTGCCATCAGTGGTCAGACTAGCGGGAGCAATGAGCAGTTCTTC. Its translation is CAISGQTSGSNEQFF.

V usage is TRBV7-8 and J usage is TRBJ2-4, with a possible D match to TRBD2 (6 bases). V was trimmed by 5 bases and J by 0 bases, leaving 17 bases between them. The CDR3 consists of 17 residues. Germline assignment: CDR1 SGHVS and CDR2 FQNEAQ. CDR3 sequence reads: CASSQKGGPLAKNIQYF. The CDR3 coding sequence is TGTGCCAGCAGCCAAAAGGGAGGCCCACTAGCCAAAAACATTCAGTACTTC.

Turning to this clone: At one boundary the junction diverges from the germline segment, which might be a read error. The chain couples TRBV14 to TRBJ2-7; D not certain. Germline V gene data show CDR1 as SGHDN and CDR2 as FVKESK. The CDR3 covers 14 residues. In nucleotides, the CDR3 is TGTGCCAGCAGCCCTAGGCTGATATCCTCCGAGCAGTACTTC. Its protein is CASSPRLISSEQYF.

This sequence joins TRBV28 and TRBJ1-2, with D possibly being TRBD1 (5 bases). The CDR3 is 14 residues long. The V gene lost 7 bases and the J gene lost 0 bases, with 12 bases spanning the gap. Germline assignment: CDR1 MDHEN and CDR2 SYDVKM. The CDR3 loop is CASNTGATNYGYTF. The CDR3 coding sequence is TGTGCCAGCAATACAGGAGCAACTAACTATGGCTACACCTTC.

There are a few counts of this clone. The V and J genes are TRBV7-9 and TRBJ2-1; 7 bases are shared with TRBD2. From germline, CDR1 is SEHNR and CDR2 FQNEAQ (reference sequence). This CDR3 has 16 amino acids. Trimming cost V 5 bases and J 9 bases; bases outside gene matches: 16. The CDR3 DNA sequence: TGTGCCAGCAGCCCTACGAACCGGGGGGACGCCGGTGAGCAGTTCTTC. It encodes CASSPTNRGDAGEQFF.

Details on this clone: Different DNA sequences within this sample yield the same CDR3. This chain joins TRBV5-1 and TRBJ2-5; unclear D gene. The CDR3 runs 12 residues. Trimming stripped 2 bases from V and 0 bases from J, with 2 bases between. Germline CDR1 and CDR2: SGHRS and YFSETQ. The DNA for the CDR3 is TGCGCCAGCAGCTTCGACCAAGAGACCCAGTACTTC. As protein: CASSFDQETQYF.

The genes are TRBV7-6 and TRBJ2-1; D unresolved. The V end lost 4 bases, the J end lost 6 bases, and 13 bases lay between the germline ends. In germline, CDR1 is SGHVS, CDR2 FNYEAQ. The CDR3 runs to 14 residues. The DNA of the CDR3 is TGTGCCAGCAGCTCGATAGGTTTTGCCAATGAGCAGTTCTTC. Protein sequence: CASSSIGFANEQFF.

This rearrangement joins TRBV18 to TRBJ2-1; D gene unclear. Trimming removed 6 bases from V and 7 bases from J, with 10 bases in between. CDR1 is KGHSH and CDR2 is LQKENI in the germline V gene. This CDR3 is built from 12 residues. The CDR3: CASSSARNEQFF. The CDR3 DNA follows: TGTGCCAGCTCCTCAGCCAGGAATGAGCAGTTCTTC.

The V call is TRBV9, the J call TRBJ2-2; 8 bases are shared with TRBD2. Unmatched junction bases numbered 3, after V lost 7 bases and J lost 7 bases. CDR3 length: 12 residues. Germline-derived CDR1 and CDR2 are SGDLS and YYNGEE. CDR3 sequence reads: CASQSGSGELFF. The CDR3 coding sequence is TGTGCCAGCCAAAGCGGGAGCGGGGAGCTGTTTTTT.

The genes are TRBV2 and TRBJ2-7; D gene uncertain. V lost 4 bases and J 3 bases, leaving 13 bases between the germline ends. The germline CDR1 and CDR2 sequences are SNHLY and FYNNEI. This CDR3 is 14 amino acids long. The CDR3 loop reads CASSVYGPLYEQYF. CDR3 bases: TGTGCCAGCAGTGTTTACGGACCCCTCTACGAGCAGTACTTC.

The V and J genes are TRBV21-1 and TRBJ2-4. TRBV21-1 is reported as a pseudogene. The CDR3 runs 15 residues. In nucleotides, the CDR3 is TGTGCCAGCAGCAAAGCGGGCTGGGGGTCAAACATTCAGTACTTC. This sequence encodes CASSKAGWGSNIQYF.

A note on this clone: The same CDR3 arises from other DNA sequences in this sample as well. The chain couples TRBV6-5 to TRBJ2-7; TRBD2 matches 7 bases. J gave up 4 bases and V 2 bases, and 5 bases lay outside the gene matches. This CDR3 contains 14 residues. Germline V gene sequence: CDR1 MNHEY, CDR2 SVGAGI. CDR3 DNA: TGTGCCAGCAGTTACGGCGGGGGTTCTTACGAGCAGTACTTC. It codes for CASSYGGGSYEQYF.

The chain recombines TRBV7-9 with TRBJ2-4; TRBD1 might be the D (5 bases). V lost 5 bases, J lost 8 bases, and 13 bases lay in between. Per germline, CDR1 SEHNR and CDR2 FQNEAQ (reference sequence). The CDR3 spans 13 residues. The CDR3 region is CASSPQGGYIQYF. The CDR3 region has the DNA TGTGCCAGCAGCCCTCAGGGCGGTTACATTCAGTACTTC.

This clone is a singleton in its sample. The CDR3 DNA sequence: TGTGCCAGCAGCCCTTCGGGGAGGGCGGCCGGGGAGCTGTTTTTT. It is translated as CASSPSGRAAGELFF. The chain couples TRBV5-4 to TRBJ2-2, with 7 bases lining up with TRBD2. This CDR3 comprises 15 residues. V was pared by 4 bases and J by 6 bases, with 9 bases of the junction left unmatched. Germline CDR1 is SGHNT and CDR2 is YYREEE (reference sequence).

This chain joins TRBV7-9 and TRBJ2-3; D is uncertain. V was cut by 11 bases and J by 0 bases, with 15 bases left in between. The CDR3 covers 14 residues. The germline gives CDR1 SEHNR, CDR2 FQNEAQ (reference sequence). CDR3 in DNA: TGTGCCTCCAGTCCTACCCTTAGCACAGATACGCAGTATTTT. Translation: CASSPTLSTDTQYF.

The table lists this clone with a few counts. The V call is TRBV7-9, the J call TRBJ1-5, with D perhaps matching TRBD1 (6 bases). Trimming cost V 5 bases and J 5 bases, with 13 bases left between them. The length of the CDR3 is 14 residues. Germline CDR1 is SEHNR and CDR2 is FQNEAQ (reference sequence). DNA for the CDR3: TGTGCCAGCAGCCCCACGGGGGGCGATCAGCCCCAGCATTTT. This encodes CASSPTGGDQPQHF.

The rearrangement joins TRBV7-2 to TRBJ1-2; tentative D call: TRBD1 (6 bases). The germline V gene has CDR1 SGHTA and CDR2 FQGNSA. V lost 7 bases and J lost 4, with 19 bases in between. This CDR3 contains 15 residues. For the CDR3, the DNA is TGTGCCAGCACCCCCGCGGATAACAGGGTCTATGGCTACACCTTC. It translates to CASTPADNRVYGYTF.

This clone was counted once. A clone one base away is much larger, so this may be a read error. The V gene is TRBV7-9, the J gene TRBJ2-2; TRBD1 is a possible D gene (6 bases). This CDR3 is 14 amino acids long. Germline loops: CDR1 SEHNR, CDR2 FQNEAQ (reference sequence). Trimming removed 5 bases at V and 1 base at J, with 8 bases between. The CDR3: CASSLGQNTGELFF. CDR3 in DNA: TGTGCCAGCAGCCTGGGACAGAACACCGGGGAGCTGTTTTTT.

V and J are TRBV5-1 and TRBJ2-7, with 7 nucleotides matching TRBD1. CDR3 length: 14 amino acids. J gave up 3 bases and V 1 base, and 4 bases lay outside the gene matches. Germline V gives CDR1 SGHRS, CDR2 YFSETQ. The CDR3 DNA reads as TGCGCCAGCAGCTTGCGACAGGGCCACTACGAGCAGTACTTC. As protein: CASSLRQGHYEQYF.

V is TRBV5-1 and J is TRBJ2-7; TRBD2 matches at 9 bases. CDR3 length: 17 amino acids. Trimming at V came to 0 bases and at J to 2 bases, leaving 9 bases not matched to a gene. Per the germline V gene, CDR1 is SGHRS and CDR2 is YFSETQ. The CDR3 DNA reads as TGCGCCAGCAGCTTGGGATTAGCGGGAGCCTTACCCTACGAGCAGTACTTC. Its protein is CASSLGLAGALPYEQYF.